This TCR beta chain came from a study of response to subunit inactivated influenza vaccine. Findings and limits, study-wide: Seasonal influenza vaccination, on each occasion, was suggested by the authors to recruit few new T cells.

In regard to this clonotype: The antigen is not known.

TCRdb fed the RT-PCR reads into MiXCR, producing one record per CDR3 protein. The sample yields 560,000 or so distinct CDR3 sequences, around 8% seen once. The length of the CDR3 is 13 residues. The germline V gene has CDR1 SQVTM and CDR2 ANQGSEA. Trimming removed 7 bases at V and 1 base at J, with 13 bases between. Material: PBMCs from blood, obtained less than 30 months after vaccination. The receptor comes from a man between 50 and 75 years old who received an inactivated influenza vaccine. The chain has TRBV29-1 and TRBJ1-1; D is possibly TRBD1 (5 bases). CDR3 region: CSANRGRNTEAFF. The CDR3 DNA is TGCAGCGCTAATCGGGGGAGGAACACTGAAGCTTTCTTT.